Sequencing of this T cell receptor (beta chain) was carried out in a study of Ad26.COV2.S vaccination and SARS-CoV-2 variants. Study details: Within the COV1001 Ad26.COV2.S trial arm, the donor was enrolled.

Clones were read by immunoSEQ multiplex PCR, and TCRdb kept only the in-frame ones, dropping some. The table shows 300,000 to 400,000 clones, with roughly 90% occurring only once. The treatment was: about 20 received Ad26.COV2.S at low or high dose, single or two shots; roughly five received placebo; per-sample allocation not given. Samples were taken on day 63 after the first vaccine or placebo injection. In Boston, an adult donor aged 18-55 years took part. The CDR3 is made up of 13 amino acids. Germline V gene sequence: CDR1 SGHNT, CDR2 YENEEA. Trimming removed 2 bases from V and 7 bases from J, with 8 bases in between.

This chain links TRBV11-3 with TRBJ1-4; D unresolved. The material was peripheral blood, obtained in a trial of Ad26.COV2.S vaccine versus placebo. This receptor was identified in a person between 18 and 59 years old who received the Ad26.COV2.S COVID-19 vaccine or a placebo. The CDR3 spells CASSLNLGEKLFF. The CDR3 DNA reads TGTGCCAGCAGCTTAAATCTGGGTGAAAAACTGTTTTTT. Full variable domain (remainder filled in from reference TRBV11-3 and TRBJ1-4): EAGVVQSPRYKIIEKKQPVAFWCNPISGHNTLYWYLQNLGQGPELLIRYENEEAVDDSQLPKDRFSAERLKGVDSTLKIQPAELGDSAVYLCASSLNLGEKLFFGSGTQLSVL.